Following are 24 T cell receptor beta chains from one sample sequenced in a study of T cell repertoires in cytomegalovirus infection (dated by TCRdb to between 2018 and 2021). The antigens of these receptors remain unknown. The instrument given in TCRdb is Illumina HiSeq 1500. Using fastp at Q25 and MiXCR, TCRdb reprocessed the public reads and kept productive beta chains. One record per CDR3 amino acid sequence lists the most common genes and DNA. Within this sample are some 350,000 distinct CDR3 sequences, with 25% to 30% of them counted one time only. Together, the top ten hold around 18% of the sample. This specimen's treatment or condition label, per the study, means: in vitro stimulation with specific CMV peptide epitopes to enrich CMV-specific T cells. The source material was cultured PBMCs, sampled from culture after CMV antigen stimulation. These receptors all come from a human donor in good health (CMV status not recorded). Some clones in this sample may be carry-over from other donors' samples.

CDR3 sequence: CASRGYPTDTQYF. CDR3 coding DNA: TGTGCCAGCAGAGGATATCCCACAGATACGCAGTATTTT. This chain links TRBV13 with TRBJ2-3; D is unclear. The germline gives CDR1 PRHDT, CDR2 FYEKMQ (reference sequence). The CDR3 sequence is 13 residues long. V was shortened by 6 bases and J by 2 bases, with 9 bases between the two germline ends.

The J gene is TRBJ1-1, the V gene TRBV15; TRBD1 might be the D (5 bases). V was trimmed by 5 bases and J by 9 bases, leaving 16 bases between them. Germline assignment: CDR1 LNHNV and CDR2 YYDKDF (reference sequence). This CDR3 is built from 13 residues. The chain's CDR3 is CATSLGDSLKAFF. The CDR3 DNA reads TGTGCCACCAGCCTTGGAGACAGCCTGAAAGCTTTCTTT.

This rearrangement joins TRBV7-2 to TRBJ2-1; unclear D gene. Germline V gene data show CDR1 as SGHTA and CDR2 as FQGNSA. Trimming shortened V by 3 bases and J by 11 bases, and 14 bases separated the two germline ends. CDR3 length equals 13 residues. CDR3 DNA sequence: TGTGCCAGCAGCTTGGGTGACAAGGCGAAGCAGTTCTTC. Protein sequence: CASSLGDKAKQFF.

Of note for this clonotype: A single base separates this from a much larger clone, so it may be a read error. V usage is TRBV7-1 and J usage is TRBJ1-2; D possibly corresponds to TRBD1 (5 bases). TRBV7-1 carries the ORF label, with uncertain function. The CDR3 consists of 14 residues. V gave up 1 base and J gave up 3 bases, with 9 bases separating them. CDR3 nucleotide sequence: TGTGCCAGCAGCTCAGGACAGCGTCACTATGGCTACACCTTC. It is translated as CASSSGQRHYGYTF.

The chain links TRBV11-2 to TRBJ2-3; TRBD2 might be the D (5 bases). Per germline, CDR1 SGHAT and CDR2 FQNNGV. The CDR3 runs 14 residues. Trimming removed 5 bases at V and 4 bases at J, with 13 bases between. This CDR3 reads CASSPGIRADTQYF. The CDR3 DNA sequence: TGTGCCAGCAGCCCGGGGATCCGGGCAGATACGCAGTATTTT.

This rearrangement joins TRBV10-3 to TRBJ1-1, with 7 bases lining up with TRBD1. Unmatched junction bases numbered 5, after V lost 10 bases and J lost 3 bases. CDR3 length: 12 residues. In germline, CDR1 is ENHRY, CDR2 SYGVKD. The chain's CDR3 is CATIGQDTEAFF. The DNA for the CDR3 is TGTGCCACCATCGGACAGGACACTGAAGCTTTCTTT.

The chain is built from TRBV27 and TRBJ1-2; tentatively, D is TRBD1 (5 bases). The CDR3 has 16 residues. Trimming removed 4 bases from V and 0 bases from J, with 15 bases in between. Looked up from germline, CDR1 is MNHEY and CDR2 is SMNVEV (reference sequence). The CDR3 loop reads CASSSVGGRANYGYTF. The CDR3 DNA sequence: TGTGCCAGCAGTTCCGTTGGGGGGAGAGCTAACTATGGCTACACCTTC.

The chain carries TRBV5-5 and TRBJ2-7, with TRBD1 identical over 9 bases. The CDR3 is made up of 14 amino acids. V shed 7 bases and J 0 bases; nucleotides not matched to a gene: 5. Germline V gene data show CDR1 as SGHKS and CDR2 as YYEKEE (reference sequence). The CDR3 DNA follows: TGTGCCAGCGGCCGGGACAGGGACTCCTACGAGCAGTACTTC. It codes for CASGRDRDSYEQYF. Filled out from reference TRBV5-5 and TRBJ2-7, the complete variable domain reads DAGVTQSPTHLIKTRGQQVTLRCSPISGHKSVSWYQQVLGQGPQFIFQYYEKEERGRGNFPDRFSARQFPNYSSELNVNALLLGDSALYLCASGRDRDSYEQYFGPGTRLTVT.

On this clonotype itself: One end of the junction is discordant with germline, which a read error may explain. This chain joins TRBV4-1 and TRBJ1-6; D ambiguous. This CDR3 region has 15 residues. The germline V gene has CDR1 MGHRA and CDR2 YSYEKL. The CDR3 sequence is CASSQEGRYKSPLHF. The CDR3 DNA sequence: TGTGCCAGCAGCCAAGAGGGCAGGTACAAGTCACCCCTCCACTTT.

The chain is built from TRBV29-1 and TRBJ1-3, with D possibly being TRBD1 (5 bases). This CDR3 region has 14 residues. Germline V CDR1 and CDR2: SQVTM, ANQGSEA. V lost 6 bases, J lost 4 bases, and 16 bases lay in between. This CDR3 is CSVVGAEYGNTIYF. DNA of the CDR3: TGCAGCGTCGTAGGGGCAGAGTACGGAAACACCATATATTTT.

In DNA, the CDR3 is TGTGCCAGTAAGAGGGGTGTGGCAGGCGAAATGAACACTGAAGCTTTCTTT. Protein: CASKRGVAGEMNTEAFF. The V and J genes are TRBV19 and TRBJ1-1; D may be TRBD1 (5 bases). This CDR3 contains 17 residues. Germline loops: CDR1 LNHDA, CDR2 SQIVND (reference sequence). V was shortened by 7 bases and J by 0 bases, with 21 bases between the two germline ends.

The J gene is TRBJ2-3, the V gene TRBV10-3; no definite D call. The germline V gene has CDR1 ENHRY and CDR2 SYGVKD. Trimming stripped 6 bases from V and 2 bases from J, with 3 bases between. The CDR3 sequence is 11 residues long. CDR3 sequence (DNA): TGTGCCATCAGGGTCACAGATACGCAGTATTTT. Amino acids: CAIRVTDTQYF.

The V and J genes are TRBV19 and TRBJ1-2; TRBD1 matches 11 bases. In germline, CDR1 is LNHDA, CDR2 SQIVND (reference sequence). There are 15 residues in the CDR3. V trimming: 4 bases; J trimming: 2 bases; junction bases outside the gene matches: 3. CDR3: CASSTRDRGNYGYTF. In DNA, the CDR3 is TGTGCCAGTAGTACACGGGACAGGGGGAACTATGGCTACACCTTC.

The V call is TRBV2, the J call TRBJ1-5; 11 positions agree with TRBD1. The junction had 6 bases not matched to a gene; V was cut back by 11 bases and J by 6 bases. This CDR3 spans 13 amino acids. Germline V gene data show CDR1 as SNHLY and CDR2 as FYNNEI. Here the CDR3 reads CAGGQGEFQPQHF. In DNA form, the CDR3 reads TGTGCCGGGGGACAGGGGGAATTTCAGCCCCAGCATTTT.

The genes are TRBV29-1 and TRBJ2-5, with 10 bases matching TRBD1. This CDR3 is built from 12 residues. Germline trimming cut 7 bases from V and 4 bases from J; bases unmatched to any gene: 3. In germline, CDR1 is SQVTM, CDR2 ANQGSEA. This CDR3 is CSGDRGGETQYF. In DNA form, the CDR3 reads TGCAGCGGGGACAGGGGCGGAGAGACCCAGTACTTC.

This clonotype was counted ten times or more. In nucleotides, the CDR3 is TGTGCCAGCAGCTTAGCACCCGGGACAGGGAATGAAGCTTTCTTT. Its protein is CASSLAPGTGNEAFF. The V and J genes are TRBV7-2 and TRBJ1-1, with 9 bases fitting TRBD1. Looked up from germline, CDR1 is SGHTA and CDR2 is FQGNSA. The ends lost 0 bases at V and 7 bases at J; junction bases unmatched: 6. The CDR3 covers 15 residues.

V gene TRBV11-3 combines with J gene TRBJ2-1; D perhaps matches TRBD2 (7 bases). The germline V gene encodes CDR1 SGHNT and CDR2 YENEEA. With 5 bases removed from V and 7 bases from J, the gap between germline ends came to 18 bases. CDR3 size: 15 residues. CDR3 residues: CASSPRRGAGNEQFF. CDR3 in DNA: TGTGCCAGCAGCCCACGTCGGGGGGCAGGTAATGAGCAGTTCTTC.

This clonotype showed up just a few times. The J gene is TRBJ2-7, the V gene TRBV6-1; the D is unclear. CDR3 length: 14 residues. V lost 6 bases, J lost 0 bases, and 12 bases lay in between. CDR1 is MNHNS and CDR2 is SASEGT in the germline V gene. The CDR3 DNA sequence: TGTGCCAGCAGGGGCCTGGTGGTCTCCTACGAGCAGTACTTC. Residues: CASRGLVVSYEQYF.

The genes are TRBV19 and TRBJ1-2; 7 bases line up with TRBD1. The germline CDR1 and CDR2 sequences are LNHDA and SQIVND (reference sequence). The V gene end was trimmed by 7 bases and the J gene end by 5 bases; junction bases not matched to a gene: 10. The CDR3 has 14 amino acids. The CDR3 is CASTGTAIVYGYTF. In DNA form, the CDR3 reads TGTGCCAGTACCGGGACAGCTATTGTTTATGGCTACACCTTC.

CDR3 loop: CASRTFSTDTQYF. The CDR3 region has the DNA TGTGCCAGCAGAACCTTTTCGACAGATACGCAGTATTTT. The V and J genes are TRBV27 and TRBJ2-3; D is uncertain. The CDR3 extends over 13 amino acids. CDR1 and CDR2 (germline): MNHEY, SMNVEV (reference sequence). Trimming stripped 6 bases from V and 3 bases from J, with 10 bases between.

This sequence joins TRBV28 and TRBJ2-7, with TRBD1 as a possible D gene (7 bases). Germline CDR1 MDHEN, CDR2 SYDVKM. Trimming shortened V by 8 bases and J by 3 bases, and 11 bases separated the two germline ends. The CDR3 runs 12 residues. The CDR3 here is CASGQGGYEQYF. DNA for the CDR3: TGTGCCAGCGGCCAGGGGGGCTACGAGCAGTACTTC.

Only one count was recorded for this clonotype. The V call is TRBV9, the J call TRBJ2-5, with D uncertain. The V gene's germline CDR1 is SGDLS and CDR2 YYNGEE. V gave up 2 bases and J gave up 4 bases, with 12 bases separating them. CDR3 length equals 14 residues. CDR3 bases: TGTGCCAGCAGCGTTGGGAATTATCCAGAGACCCAGTACTTC. It yields the protein CASSVGNYPETQYF. The variable domain in full, completed from reference TRBV9 and TRBJ2-5, reads DSGVTQTPKHLITATGQRVTLRCSPRSGDLSVYWYQQSLDQGLQFLIQYYNGEERAKGNILERFSAQQFPDLHSELNLSSLELGDSALYFCASSVGNYPETQYFGPGTRLLVL.

Written as DNA, the CDR3 is TGTGCCAGCTCACTGATGGAAGGCCCCTACGAGCAGTACTTC. Amino acid sequence: CASSLMEGPYEQYF. The genes are TRBV18 and TRBJ2-7; D is undetermined. Germline CDR1 reads KGHSH; CDR2 reads LQKENI. With 4 bases removed from V and 2 bases from J, the gap between germline ends came to 12 bases. The CDR3 has 14 residues. Using reference TRBV18 and TRBJ2-7 for the parts outside the CDR3, the full variable domain is NAGVMQNPRHLVRRRGQEARLRCSPMKGHSHVYWYRQLPEEGLKFMVYLQKENIIDESGMPKERFSAEFPKEGPSILRIQQVVRGDSAAYFCASSLMEGPYEQYFGPGTRLTVT.

This clonotype was seen at least ten times. The rearrangement uses TRBV10-3 and TRBJ1-2; tentative D call: TRBD1 (6 bases). CDR1 is ENHRY, CDR2 SYGVKD, per germline. This CDR3 region has 13 residues. With 1 base removed from V and 7 bases from J, the gap between germline ends came to 10 bases. As DNA, the CDR3 is TGTGCCATCAGTGAGTGGGGGGGCCGTGGCTACACCTTC. Amino acid sequence: CAISEWGGRGYTF.